Shown below are 20 T cell receptor beta chains from a single sample sequenced in a study of OX40 agonist ivuxolimab in advanced cancers. Here immunoSEQ multiplex PCR was the method, and the copy in TCRdb shows in-frame clones only, minus some. Seen here are over 45,000 clones, approximately 84% observed once, and the top ten hold around 10%. The sequencing here drew on CD4+ or CD8+ T cells sorted from blood, taken in a trial of the OX40 agonist ivuxolimab. These receptor sequences come from an adult with an advanced solid tumor such as melanoma, head and neck, liver or kidney cancer.

The chain is built from TRBV4-1 and TRBJ1-6; D unclear. The V gene's germline CDR1 is MGHRA and CDR2 YSYEKL. The CDR3 length is 15 residues. Trimming left V 0 bases short and J 7 bases short, with 10 bases between. CDR3 in DNA: TGCGCCAGCAGCCAAGATCGGATGGGCAATTCACCCCTCCACTTT. Protein sequence: CASSQDRMGNSPLHF.

The V and J genes are TRBV9 and TRBJ2-5; maybe TRBD2 (8 bases). Germline assignment: CDR1 SGDLS and CDR2 YYNGEE. With 4 bases removed from V and 5 bases from J, the gap between germline ends came to 27 bases. This CDR3 region has 18 residues. Written as DNA, the CDR3 is TGTGCCAGCAGCCCAGGGGGGAGGAGCGGGAGATTAGGGGAGACCCAGTACTTC. Translating gives CASSPGGRSGRLGETQYF.

In nucleotides, the CDR3 is TGTGCCAGCTCACCCCTAGGGGGTGACGGGTTCTTC. Translating it yields CASSPLGGDGFF. The J gene is TRBJ2-1, the V gene TRBV18; D may be TRBD1 (6 bases). V was pared by 3 bases and J by 15 bases, with 15 bases between. Germline V gene lookup returns CDR1 KGHSH and CDR2 LQKENI. The CDR3 spans 12 residues. Combining the CDR3 with reference TRBV18 and TRBJ2-1 gives the whole variable domain NAGVMQNPRHLVRRRGQEARLRCSPMKGHSHVYWYRQLPEEGLKFMVYLQKENIIDESGMPKERFSAEFPKEGPSILRIQQVVRGDSAAYFCASSPLGGDGFFGPGTRLTVL.

The chain combines TRBV11-2 with TRBJ1-2, with D uncertain. CDR1 is SGHAT and CDR2 is FQNNGV in the germline V gene. CDR3 length: 15 residues. V was cut by 4 bases and J by 0 bases, with 12 bases left in between. CDR3 amino acids: CASSSDPNTNYGYTF. CDR3 nucleotide sequence: TGTGCCAGCAGCTCGGACCCGAACACTAACTATGGCTACACCTTC.

This clone is a singleton in its sample. The rearrangement links TRBV6-1 to TRBJ2-1; D may match TRBD1 or TRBD2 (5 bases each). CDR1 and CDR2 (germline): MNHNS, SASEGT. The V gene lost 7 bases and the J gene lost 8 bases, with 15 bases spanning the gap. The CDR3 has 13 amino acids. The CDR3 DNA follows: TGTGCCAGCATGGACCAAGGGACCGATGAGCAGTTCTTC. Translation: CASMDQGTDEQFF.

This chain links TRBV30 with TRBJ1-2; 7 bases match TRBD1. The trim removed 3 bases at V and 8 bases at J, leaving 9 bases unmatched. CDR3 length: 13 residues. CDR1 is GTSNPN and CDR2 is SVGIG in the germline V gene (reference sequence). The chain's CDR3 is CAWRRQGSEGYTF. CDR3 nucleotide sequence: TGTGCCTGGAGGCGACAGGGCTCGGAAGGCTACACCTTC.

This sequence joins TRBV5-4 and TRBJ2-1, with TRBD2 identical over 14 bases. V was pared by 3 bases and J by 9 bases, with 5 bases of the junction left unmatched. Germline V CDR1 and CDR2: SGHNT, YYREEE (reference sequence). This CDR3 has 15 amino acids. The CDR3 reads CASSSPTSGRAEQFF. CDR3 sequence (DNA): TGTGCCAGCAGCTCCCCGACTAGCGGGAGGGCTGAGCAGTTCTTC.

V and J are TRBV5-1 and TRBJ2-1; 9 nucleotides align to TRBD2. Germline assignment: CDR1 SGHRS and CDR2 YFSETQ. The CDR3 is 15 residues long. The V gene end was trimmed by 0 bases and the J gene end by 7 bases; junction bases not matched to a gene: 5. The CDR3 nucleotides are TGCGCCAGCAGCTTGGCTCTAGCGGGAAGTAATGAGCAGTTCTTC. It codes for CASSLALAGSNEQFF.

The chain has TRBV10-3 and TRBJ1-4, with D possibly TRBD1 on 5 matching bases. CDR1 ENHRY and CDR2 SYGVKD come from the germline V gene. V gave up 4 bases and J gave up 7 bases, with 10 bases separating them. The length of the CDR3 is 13 residues. CDR3 sequence: CAISGDGGEKLFF. The CDR3 coding sequence is TGTGCCATCAGTGGGGACGGTGGTGAAAAACTGTTTTTT.

This chain joins TRBV30 and TRBJ1-5; tentative D call: TRBD1 (6 bases). Between the trimmed V and J ends, which lost 0 bases and 4 bases, there was a span of 13 bases. The germline gives CDR1 GTSNPN, CDR2 SVGIG (reference sequence). CDR3 length: 15 residues. The CDR3 coding sequence is TGTGCCTGGAGTGTAGCCCGGGACAAAAATCAGCCCCAGCATTTT. It translates to CAWSVARDKNQPQHF.

This clone occurred once. This sequence joins TRBV7-9 and TRBJ2-7; 9 bases match TRBD1. The J segment lost 0 bases and the V segment lost 3 bases, leaving 0 bases of the junction unmatched. The germline gives CDR1 SEHNR, CDR2 FQNEAQ (reference sequence). There are 14 residues in the CDR3. CDR3 sequence reads: CASSLTGGSYEQYF. The CDR3 DNA sequence: TGTGCCAGCAGCTTGACAGGGGGCTCCTACGAGCAGTACTTC.

The V call is TRBV5-6, the J call TRBJ2-5; TRBD1 or TRBD2 may be the D gene (5 bases each). V was pared by 3 bases and J by 1 base, with 16 bases between. Looked up from germline, CDR1 is SGHDT and CDR2 is YYEEEE. The CDR3 has 16 residues. DNA for the CDR3: TGTGCCAGCAGCTCGGGACCCGGGCTCCTCCAAGAGACCCAGTACTTC. Protein: CASSSGPGLLQETQYF.

The chain has TRBV11-2 and TRBJ2-5; D is ambiguous. Per germline, CDR1 SGHAT and CDR2 FQNNGV. The CDR3 runs 13 residues. Between the trimmed V and J ends, which lost 4 bases and 3 bases, there was a span of 9 bases. CDR3 sequence: CASSSKVKETQYF. CDR3 coding DNA: TGTGCCAGCAGCTCGAAGGTGAAAGAGACCCAGTACTTC.

This clone was observed once. The J gene is TRBJ2-5, the V gene TRBV14; D gene ambiguous. Trimming removed 0 bases from V and 5 bases from J, with 7 bases in between. Germline V CDR1 and CDR2: SGHDN, FVKESK. The CDR3 contains 13 residues. CDR3 residues: CASSQDIRETQYF. CDR3 nucleotide sequence: TGTGCCAGCAGCCAAGATATTAGGGAGACCCAGTACTTC.

Worth noting for this clone: At one end, the junction sequence differs from germline, possibly due to a read error. Other DNA sequences in the sample encode the same CDR3. V usage is TRBV7-8 and J usage is TRBJ2-3; 13 bases align to TRBD2. The CDR3 loop spans 18 amino acids. The germline gives CDR1 SGHVS, CDR2 FQNEAQ. This chain's CDR3 is CASSLGTSGAGSTDTQYF. In DNA, the CDR3 is TGCGCCAGCAGCTTAGGGACTAGCGGGGCAGGTAGCACAGATACGCAGTATTTT.

The chain recombines TRBV30 with TRBJ1-6, with D uncertain. CDR3 length: 15 residues. Trimming removed 0 bases at V and 6 bases at J, with 12 bases between. CDR1 and CDR2 (germline): GTSNPN, SVGIG (reference sequence). The CDR3 sequence: CAWSVGGVSNSPLHF. The DNA for the CDR3 is TGTGCCTGGAGTGTTGGTGGAGTTTCTAATTCACCCCTCCACTTT.

By share, this clone ranks as medium-sized. This rearrangement joins TRBV5-6 to TRBJ1-5; D remains ambiguous. This CDR3 contains 15 residues. The V end lost 1 base, the J end lost 1 base, and 9 bases lay between the germline ends. CDR1 SGHDT and CDR2 YYEEEE come from the germline V gene. The DNA for the CDR3 is TGTGCCAGCAGCTTGAGGGTGCGGAGCAATCAGCCCCAGCATTTT. It codes for CASSLRVRSNQPQHF.

This chain connects TRBV7-8 to TRBJ2-5, with D maybe TRBD2 (5 bases). Germline V gene sequence: CDR1 SGHVS, CDR2 FQNEAQ. This CDR3 region has 14 residues. V lost 0 bases to trimming and J lost 5 bases, with 10 bases between them. CDR3 residues: CASSLAGRDETQYF. CDR3 in DNA: TGTGCCAGCAGCTTAGCGGGCCGGGATGAGACCCAGTACTTC.

The genes are TRBV7-9 and TRBJ2-7; D gene ambiguous. V was cut by 1 base and J by 2 bases, with 6 bases left in between. The CDR3 has 13 residues. Germline V lookup: CDR1 SEHNR, CDR2 FQNEAQ (reference sequence). CDR3 bases: TGTGCCAGCAGCTTAGTCGGAACCTACGAGCAGTACTTC. This codes for CASSLVGTYEQYF.

V and J are TRBV18 and TRBJ2-6; D might be TRBD2 (5 bases). Germline CDR1 is KGHSH and CDR2 is LQKENI. Trimming cost V 2 bases and J 0 bases, with 20 bases left between them. The CDR3 is 20 amino acids. The CDR3: CASSPFAFRGPSSGANVLTF. The CDR3 nucleotides read TGTGCCAGCTCACCATTTGCTTTCCGCGGGCCTAGCTCTGGGGCCAACGTCCTGACTTTC.